The 27 T cell receptor beta chains in this list originate from one sample, sequenced in a study of technical replicates of blood from four donors. Clones were read by immunoSEQ multiplex PCR, and TCRdb kept only the in-frame ones, dropping some. The data show about 80,000 clones, more than 85% seen once. Material for sequencing was T cells isolated from PBMCs. The receptors shown here come from a human donor in good health.

V and J are TRBV28 and TRBJ2-1; 7 bases are shared with TRBD2. The CDR3 sequence is 14 residues long. CDR1 and CDR2 (germline): MDHEN, SYDVKM. Unmatched junction bases numbered 9, after V lost 7 bases and J lost 6 bases. The CDR3 DNA reads TGTGCCAGCAAACCAGCGGGACCTCTCAATGAGCAGTTCTTC. This translates into CASKPAGPLNEQFF.

The rearrangement links TRBV4-1 to TRBJ1-2; tentatively, D is TRBD1 (5 bases). The germline V and J ends were trimmed by 0 bases and 5 bases, with 7 bases remaining between them. From germline, CDR1 is MGHRA and CDR2 YSYEKL. The CDR3 covers 13 residues. The CDR3 is CASSQEGAYGYTF. The CDR3 DNA reads as TGCGCCAGCAGCCAAGAAGGGGCGTATGGCTACACCTTC.

This clone was observed once. The chain is built from TRBV15 and TRBJ1-2, with TRBD1 matching over 8 bases. Losses at the gene ends were 5 bases for V and 6 bases for J; bases not matched to a gene: 11. The germline V gene has CDR1 LNHNV and CDR2 YYDKDF (reference sequence). The CDR3 covers 15 residues. CDR3 nucleotides: TGTGCCACCAGCGCCTCGGACAGGGTGGCAAATGGCTACACCTTC. The encoded protein is CATSASDRVANGYTF.

The J gene is TRBJ2-7, the V gene TRBV5-4; D possibly corresponds to TRBD1 (6 bases). V was cut by 0 bases and J by 0 bases, with 7 bases left in between. The CDR3 contains 14 residues. CDR1 SGHNT and CDR2 YYREEE come from the germline V gene (reference sequence). CDR3 in amino acids: CASSLVQGSYEQYF. CDR3 bases: TGTGCCAGCAGCTTGGTACAGGGCTCCTACGAGCAGTACTTC. Complete variable domain (other parts from reference TRBV5-4 and TRBJ2-7): ETGVTQSPTHLIKTRGQQVTLRCSSQSGHNTVSWYQQALGQGPQFIFQYYREEENGRGNFPPRFSGLQFPNYSSELNVNALELDDSALYLCASSLVQGSYEQYFGPGTRLTVT.

The chain couples TRBV28 to TRBJ1-2; 7 bases map to TRBD1. CDR1 and CDR2 from the germline V gene are MDHEN and SYDVKM. With 6 bases clipped from V and 2 bases from J, the junction kept 6 bases outside the gene matches. The CDR3 extends over 14 amino acids. The CDR3 loop is CASRWRQGNYGYTF. Here the CDR3 DNA reads TGTGCCAGCAGGTGGCGACAGGGAAACTATGGCTACACCTTC.

V is TRBV5-1 and J is TRBJ1-2; D possibly corresponds to TRBD1 (6 bases). The CDR3 has 14 amino acids. Trimming cost V 0 bases and J 0 bases, with 6 bases left between them. Germline CDR1 is SGHRS and CDR2 is YFSETQ. DNA of the CDR3: TGCGCCAGCAGCTTGGAGGGGGCTAACTATGGCTACACCTTC. The encoded protein is CASSLEGANYGYTF.

This chain uses TRBV6-1 with TRBJ1-2; 11 nucleotides align to TRBD1. The germline V gene has CDR1 MNHNS and CDR2 SASEGT. Trimming removed 8 bases from V and 8 bases from J; junction bases left unmatched: 4. The CDR3 is 12 amino acids. In nucleotides, the CDR3 is TGTGCCAGCCCCGGGACAGGGGGAGGCTACACCTTC. As protein: CASPGTGGGYTF.

The gene calls are TRBV9 and TRBJ2-1; 8 positions agree with TRBD2. The CDR3 is 14 residues long. V dropped 3 bases and J dropped 2; count of bases not matched to a gene: 1. CDR1 SGDLS and CDR2 YYNGEE come from the germline V gene. The CDR3 is CASSGTSPYNEQFF. Here the CDR3 DNA reads TGTGCCAGCAGCGGGACTAGCCCCTACAATGAGCAGTTCTTC.

The chain employs TRBV30 and TRBJ1-2; D remains unclear. The CDR3 length is 11 residues. The germline V gene has CDR1 GTSNPN and CDR2 SVGIG (reference sequence). V was shortened by 2 bases and J by 7 bases, with 8 bases between the two germline ends. Here the CDR3 reads CAWSPSFGYTF. The CDR3 DNA reads as TGTGCCTGGAGTCCTAGTTTTGGCTACACCTTC.

As DNA, the CDR3 is TGTGCCAGCAGTCTCTGGAGGCTAGCGGGCTACTCCTACAATGAGCAGTTCTTC. Amino acids: CASSLWRLAGYSYNEQFF. This sequence joins TRBV5-4 and TRBJ2-1; TRBD2 matches 8 bases. The CDR3 is 18 amino acids. V lost 5 bases and J lost 0; bases outside the gene matches: 13. Germline CDR1 is SGHNT and CDR2 is YYREEE (reference sequence).

The rearrangement joins TRBV5-6 to TRBJ1-1; TRBD1 is a possible D gene (5 bases). Germline CDR1 reads SGHDT; CDR2 reads YYEEEE. Trimming cost V 2 bases and J 1 base, with 6 bases left between them. The CDR3 totals 13 residues. The DNA of the CDR3 is TGTGCCAGCAGCTTTGGGGCGAACACTGAAGCTTTCTTT. It specifies CASSFGANTEAFF.

The chain employs TRBV20-1 and TRBJ1-2; no firm D call. This CDR3 comprises 11 residues. Germline lookup yields CDR1 DFQATT and CDR2 SNEGSKA (reference sequence). The CDR3 DNA sequence: TGCACCTATACGGCGGGCTATGGCTACACCTTC. This encodes CTYTAGYGYTF.

This chain links TRBV11-3 with TRBJ1-2; 7 bases fit TRBD1. CDR3 length equals 14 residues. V gave up 5 bases and J gave up 8 bases; unmatched junction bases: 11. CDR1 and CDR2 (germline): SGHNT, YENEEA. The CDR3 DNA follows: TGTGCCAGCAGCCCCTCTGGACAGGTTCGGGGCTACACCTTC. Translated: CASSPSGQVRGYTF.

The chain has TRBV29-1 and TRBJ2-1; D might be TRBD2 (5 bases). This CDR3 spans 13 amino acids. Trimming pared 6 bases from V and 6 bases from J, leaving 15 bases between. Germline-derived CDR1 and CDR2 are SQVTM and ANQGSEA. The CDR3 DNA reads TGCAGCGTAGCGAGCGGAGTTGCCAATGAGCAGTTCTTC. Residues: CSVASGVANEQFF.

The rearrangement uses TRBV18 and TRBJ1-2; the D gene is possibly TRBD1 (6 bases). V dropped 2 bases and J dropped 4 bases, with 8 bases sitting between them. CDR3 length: 13 amino acids. Germline CDR1 KGHSH, CDR2 LQKENI. This chain's CDR3 is CASSPGGSYGYTF. CDR3 nucleotide sequence: TGTGCCAGCTCACCAGGGGGCAGCTATGGCTACACCTTC. Combining the CDR3 with reference TRBV18 and TRBJ1-2 gives the whole variable domain NAGVMQNPRHLVRRRGQEARLRCSPMKGHSHVYWYRQLPEEGLKFMVYLQKENIIDESGMPKERFSAEFPKEGPSILRIQQVVRGDSAAYFCASSPGGSYGYTFGSGTRLTVV.

The chain couples TRBV6-1 to TRBJ1-2; 8 nucleotides agree with TRBD1. The junction had 6 bases not matched to a gene; V was cut back by 1 base and J by 8 bases. CDR1 is MNHNS, CDR2 SASEGT, per germline. CDR3 length: 14 residues. CDR3 amino acids: CASSEGTGQGGYTF. The CDR3 nucleotides are TGTGCCAGCAGTGAAGGGACAGGGCAAGGGGGCTACACCTTC.

The CDR3 here is CASSSKGQLYEQYF. DNA for the CDR3: TGTGCCAGCAGCTCGAAAGGACAGCTCTACGAGCAGTACTTC. V and J are TRBV5-4 and TRBJ2-7, with D possibly being TRBD1 (6 bases). The CDR3 has 14 amino acids. Deletions cut 3 bases from V and 3 bases from J, with 13 bases between. In germline, CDR1 is SGHNT, CDR2 YYREEE (reference sequence).

V usage is TRBV6-5 and J usage is TRBJ1-4; no clear D gene. The CDR3 sequence is 11 residues long. The germline V gene has CDR1 MNHEY and CDR2 SVGAGI. V was cut by 6 bases and J by 8 bases, with 7 bases left in between. The CDR3 is CASRSREKLFF. In nucleotides, the CDR3 is TGTGCCAGCAGGAGTCGGGAAAAACTGTTTTTT.

J is TRBJ1-1 and V is TRBV7-2; D possibly corresponds to TRBD1 (5 bases). This CDR3 has 11 amino acids. The V and J ends lost 3 bases and 8 bases respectively, with 7 bases between them. Germline-derived CDR1 and CDR2 are SGHTA and FQGNSA. CDR3 sequence: CASSFGGEAFF. DNA of the CDR3: TGTGCCAGCAGCTTCGGGGGAGAAGCTTTCTTT.

This clone occurred once. The chain links TRBV5-1 to TRBJ2-1; TRBD2 aligns across 14 bases. With 3 bases clipped from V and 6 bases from J, the junction kept 5 bases outside the gene matches. The CDR3 contains 16 residues. The germline gives CDR1 SGHRS, CDR2 YFSETQ. Written as DNA, the CDR3 is TGCGCCAGCAGCTCCGGACTAGCGGGAGGTCTCAATGAGCAGTTCTTC. This codes for CASSSGLAGGLNEQFF. Filled out from reference TRBV5-1 and TRBJ2-1, the complete variable domain reads KAGVTQTPRYLIKTRGQQVTLSCSPISGHRSVSWYQQTPGQGLQFLFEYFSETQRNKGNFPGRFSGRQFSNSRSEMNVSTLELGDSALYLCASSSGLAGGLNEQFFGPGTRLTVL.

The chain couples TRBV11-2 to TRBJ1-1, with 7 bases fitting TRBD1. CDR1 and CDR2 (germline): SGHAT, FQNNGV. The V gene end was trimmed by 5 bases and the J gene end by 1 base; junction bases not matched to a gene: 13. The CDR3 spans 17 residues. CDR3 DNA sequence: TGTGCCAGCAGCGATGTAACAGGGGATGTTCAGAACACTGAAGCTTTCTTT. This gives the protein CASSDVTGDVQNTEAFF.

Comment on this clone: One junction end does not reproduce the germline sequence, and a read error may be involved. This sequence joins TRBV10-3 and TRBJ2-7, with TRBD2 matching over 7 bases. The CDR3 contains 12 residues. CDR1 is ENHRY, CDR2 SYGVKD, per germline. CDR3 residues: CALRTRGDEQYF. The CDR3 DNA follows: TGTGCCCTCAGGACTAGGGGCGACGAGCAGTACTTC.

The chain is built from TRBV6-5 and TRBJ1-2, with D hard to call. With 5 bases removed from V and 3 bases from J, the gap between germline ends came to 10 bases. CDR1 is MNHEY and CDR2 is SVGAGI in the germline V gene. This CDR3 has 13 residues. This CDR3 reads CASSRTPHYGYTF. In nucleotides, the CDR3 is TGTGCCAGCAGTCGGACTCCTCACTATGGCTACACCTTC.

CDR3 loop: CASRGADRSDAFF. CDR3 DNA sequence: TGTGCCAGCAGGGGGGCGGACAGAAGTGACGCTTTCTTT. The chain uses TRBV5-4 and TRBJ1-1; possible D gene TRBD1, 6 bases. Trimming stripped 5 bases from V and 11 bases from J, with 19 bases between. Germline CDR1 reads SGHNT; CDR2 reads YYREEE (reference sequence). This CDR3 has 13 residues.

This clone was picked up a small number of times. The chain's CDR3 is CSVGGQGAVRAFF. CDR3 coding DNA: TGCAGCGTTGGGGGACAGGGGGCCGTGAGAGCTTTCTTT. The genes are TRBV29-1 and TRBJ1-1, with TRBD1 matching 12 bases. This CDR3 contains 13 residues. Germline CDR1 and CDR2: SQVTM and ANQGSEA. Germline trimming cut 4 bases from V and 10 bases from J; bases unmatched to any gene: 7.

The V gene is TRBV28, the J gene TRBJ2-7; possible D gene TRBD1, 5 bases. The CDR3 has 13 amino acids. Trimming took 9 bases from V and 0 from J, leaving 12 bases between them. Looked up from germline, CDR1 is MDHEN and CDR2 is SYDVKM. CDR3 amino acids: CASRTQDSYEQYF. The CDR3 bases are TGTGCCAGTAGGACACAAGACTCCTACGAGCAGTACTTC.

This chain connects TRBV30 to TRBJ2-1; no reliable D call. Deletions cut 4 bases from V and 5 bases from J, with 12 bases between. CDR1 GTSNPN and CDR2 SVGIG come from the germline V gene (reference sequence). This CDR3 has 13 amino acids. The CDR3 is CAWIGRGDNEQFF. The CDR3 region has the DNA TGTGCCTGGATCGGAAGAGGAGACAATGAGCAGTTCTTC.